Below, one T cell receptor beta chain is given with its context. This CDR3 spans 15 amino acids. Germline V gives CDR1 MNHEY, CDR2 SVGAGI. With 0 bases removed from V and 4 bases from J, the gap between germline ends came to 7 bases. This sample is part of a study of blood T cell repertoires in COVID-19. Overall study: PBMCs, B-cell-depleted T cells, or T cells provided the cDNA or gDNA that made up the material.

The table came from immunoSEQ multiplex PCR; TCRdb's copy has only in-frame clones and leaves some out. The sample has 85,000 to 130,000 clones, 65% to 90% seen once. Two consecutive negative NP/OP PCR tests, clearance, or resolved symptoms defined Cohort 3 recovery. V and J are TRBV6-5 and TRBJ1-6; the D is unclear. The origin of this receptor is a woman aged 45-60 years who had recovered from COVID-19. Sequences were obtained from PBMCs or T cells enriched from blood (not recorded which). The CDR3 coding sequence is TGTGCCAGCAGTTACTCGGAGATTTATAATTCACCCCTCCACTTT. It encodes CASSYSEIYNSPLHF.